This TCR beta chain came from a study of vaccination and CD4 T cells after COVID-19. Sequenced with the Oncomine TCR Beta short-read assay was DNA taken from cultured CD4+ T cells. TCRdb redid the calling of the PCR reads with MiXCR, one entry per CDR3 protein. In the table there are just over 15,000 distinct CDR3 sequences, over 65% of which are singletons. Treatment defined: approximately nine-day PBMC culture with coronavirus spike peptide pools or control peptides (ViraFEST assay). With regard to this clonotype: What it binds is unknown.

Between the trimmed V and J ends, which lost 0 bases and 6 bases, there was a span of 17 bases. The CDR3 loop spans 16 amino acids. Germline CDR1 is SEHNR and CDR2 is FQNEAQ (reference sequence). What was sequenced was CD4+ T cells from blood, cultured in vitro. The sequence was obtained from a human donor who had recovered from COVID-19. The rearrangement links TRBV7-9 to TRBJ1-1; D gene uncertain. DNA for the CDR3: TGTGCCAGCAGCTTAGCGCAAGGAGGCCTGAGGGCTGAAGCTTTCTTT. As protein: CASSLAQGGLRAEAFF.